This T cell receptor (beta chain) was documented in a study of blood T cells in healthy people across ages. The study, taken as a whole, reports: Diversity of TCR beta per million T cells declined in a roughly linear way with age.

A word on this clonotype: Its specificity is not known.

Combining a sample-barcoded 5' primer with a J-beta primer mix, a second PCR ran for 7 to 11 cycles. A tag from a template-switch adaptor with 12 random nucleotides marked each cDNA molecule. TCRdb used MiXCR to reprocess the 5' RACE reads, holding one entry per CDR3 protein. The sample has roughly 860,000 distinct CDR3 sequences; 60% to 80% are singletons. Per germline, CDR1 DFQATT and CDR2 SNEGSKA (reference sequence). The CDR3 sequence is 11 residues long. V was shortened by 8 bases and J by 4 bases, with 11 bases between the two germline ends. The specimen was blood. The sequence derives from a man under 40 in good health. The rearrangement joins TRBV20-1 to TRBJ1-2; TRBD1 might be the D (5 bases). The CDR3 coding sequence is TGCAGTACCCGAGACAGCTATGGCTACACCTTC. Translated, it gives CSTRDSYGYTF.